These 28 T cell receptor beta chains originate from one sample sequenced in a study of blood T cell repertoires in COVID-19. Only in-frame clones appear in the TCRdb table, and some are missing; sequencing was by immunoSEQ multiplex PCR. The sample carries about 270,000 clones, roughly 90% recorded once. The sequenced sample consisted of peripheral blood. The receptors originated from a man aged 60 to 75 who had recovered from COVID-19.

This clone came up a few times. V is TRBV9 and J is TRBJ2-7, with D tentatively TRBD1 (6 bases). Germline V lookup: CDR1 SGDLS, CDR2 YYNGEE. This CDR3 has 14 residues. V lost 0 bases and J 7 bases, leaving 14 bases between the germline ends. This CDR3 reads CASSVDQGSGEQYF. The CDR3 bases are TGTGCCAGCAGCGTAGATCAGGGGTCGGGGGAGCAGTACTTC.

The chain links TRBV19 to TRBJ2-2; D gene ambiguous. The V end was cut by 1 base, the J end by 6 bases, with 3 bases between. Germline V gene sequence: CDR1 LNHDA, CDR2 SQIVND (reference sequence). The CDR3 consists of 12 residues. CDR3 residues: CASSIGPGELFF. The CDR3 DNA follows: TGTGCCAGTAGTATAGGGCCCGGGGAGCTGTTTTTT. Full variable domain (remainder filled in from reference TRBV19 and TRBJ2-2): DGGITQSPKYLFRKEGQNVTLSCEQNLNHDAMYWYRQDPGQGLRLIYYSQIVNDFQKGDIAEGYSVSREKKESFPLTVTSAQKNPTAFYLCASSIGPGELFFGEGSRLTVL.

The J gene is TRBJ2-7, the V gene TRBV4-2; D may be TRBD1 (6 bases). The V gene's germline CDR1 is LGHNA and CDR2 YNFKEQ. V was cut by 0 bases and J by 3 bases, with 9 bases left in between. The CDR3 sequence is 14 residues long. The CDR3 spells CASSQDLQGYEQYF. The CDR3 coding sequence is TGTGCCAGCAGCCAAGACTTACAGGGCTACGAGCAGTACTTC.

The chain joins TRBV11-2 to TRBJ2-1; 7 positions match TRBD2. Looked up from germline, CDR1 is SGHAT and CDR2 is FQNNGV. Trimming removed 4 bases from V and 8 bases from J; junction bases left unmatched: 5. The CDR3 totals 13 residues. The CDR3 region is CASSSRLADEQFF. The DNA for the CDR3 is TGTGCCAGCAGCTCCCGACTAGCCGATGAGCAGTTCTTC.

The CDR3 nucleotides read TGTGCCAGTAGTATTCCCCTAACAGGGTTCTATAGCAATCAGCCCCAGCATTTT. It is translated as CASSIPLTGFYSNQPQHF. The genes are TRBV19 and TRBJ1-5; tentative D call: TRBD1 (6 bases). This CDR3 spans 18 amino acids. V was trimmed by 3 bases and J by 0 bases, leaving 18 bases between them. The V gene's germline CDR1 is LNHDA and CDR2 SQIVND (reference sequence).

V is TRBV29-1 and J is TRBJ2-7; TRBD2 agrees at 7 bases. V gave up 3 bases and J gave up 6 bases; unmatched junction bases: 20. There are 17 residues in the CDR3. Germline-derived CDR1 and CDR2 are SQVTM and ANQGSEA. CDR3 sequence: CSVDWRAGDFIVSEQYF. The CDR3 region has the DNA TGCAGCGTTGACTGGAGGGCGGGGGACTTTATCGTAAGCGAGCAGTACTTC.

The CDR3 DNA is TGTGCCAGCTCACCACTAGGGAGCTCCTACGAGCAGTACTTC. This codes for CASSPLGSSYEQYF. The chain joins TRBV18 to TRBJ2-7; a weak D match, TRBD2 (5 bases). CDR3 length: 14 residues. V was shortened by 1 base and J by 0 bases, with 7 bases between the two germline ends. Germline CDR1 and CDR2: KGHSH and LQKENI. The full variable domain, with the rest looked up from reference TRBV18 and TRBJ2-7, is NAGVMQNPRHLVRRRGQEARLRCSPMKGHSHVYWYRQLPEEGLKFMVYLQKENIIDESGMPKERFSAEFPKEGPSILRIQQVVRGDSAAYFCASSPLGSSYEQYFGPGTRLTVT.

The V gene is TRBV27, the J gene TRBJ2-3; 7 bases are shared with TRBD2. The CDR3 totals 14 residues. The V gene end was trimmed by 6 bases and the J gene end by 0 bases; junction bases not matched to a gene: 3. Germline CDR1 is MNHEY and CDR2 is SMNVEV (reference sequence). CDR3 protein: CASRGRGSTDTQYF. The DNA of the CDR3 is TGTGCCAGCAGGGGGCGGGGGAGCACAGATACGCAGTATTTT.

The chain combines TRBV11-2 with TRBJ2-5; TRBD2 matches 13 bases. V gave up 2 bases and J gave up 5 bases; unmatched junction bases: 5. Germline CDR1 reads SGHAT; CDR2 reads FQNNGV. This CDR3 is built from 16 residues. The CDR3 reads CASSLMTSGGRETQYF. The CDR3 bases are TGTGCCAGCAGCTTAATGACTAGCGGGGGGCGTGAGACCCAGTACTTC.

The genes are TRBV19 and TRBJ1-2; possible D gene TRBD1, 6 bases. Germline V CDR1 and CDR2: LNHDA, SQIVND (reference sequence). With 6 bases removed from V and 2 bases from J, the gap between germline ends came to 16 bases. CDR3 length: 15 residues. In nucleotides, the CDR3 is TGTGCCAGTAGGATCGGGGACACATCAAACTATGGCTACACCTTC. Translated, it gives CASRIGDTSNYGYTF.

The chain links TRBV12-5 to TRBJ2-7; TRBD1 is a possible D gene (5 bases). V lost 6 bases to trimming and J lost 3 bases, with 12 bases between them. This CDR3 is 13 amino acids long. Germline CDR1 reads LGHNT; CDR2 reads FRNRAP. The CDR3 here is CASGGHTVYEQYF. The CDR3 coding sequence is TGTGCTAGTGGCGGACACACGGTCTACGAGCAGTACTTC.

This chain uses TRBV5-1 with TRBJ2-7, with TRBD1 matching 7 bases. The length of the CDR3 is 13 residues. Germline V CDR1 and CDR2: SGHRS, YFSETQ. V was pared by 4 bases and J by 2 bases, with 3 bases of the junction left unmatched. DNA of the CDR3: TGCGCCAGCAGCGACAGGGCCCCCTACGAGCAGTACTTC. Its translation: CASSDRAPYEQYF.

This chain uses TRBV14 with TRBJ2-4, with D tentatively TRBD2 (6 bases). CDR3 length: 13 residues. Trimming pared 1 base from V and 11 bases from J, leaving 12 bases between. CDR1 and CDR2 (germline): SGHDN, FVKESK. DNA for the CDR3: TGTGCCAGCAGCCAAGCTGCGACGGGGGTTCAGTACTTC. It yields the protein CASSQAATGVQYF.

The chain uses TRBV19 and TRBJ1-5; no clear D. This CDR3 contains 15 residues. The germline gives CDR1 LNHDA, CDR2 SQIVND (reference sequence). Trimming took off 5 bases at V and 1 base at J, with 12 bases between the two ends. The CDR3: CASSSPWQSNQPQHF. DNA for the CDR3: TGTGCCAGTAGTTCCCCCTGGCAGAGCAATCAGCCCCAGCATTTT.

The chain links TRBV15 to TRBJ2-6; possibly TRBD2 for D (5 bases). Trimming shortened V by 8 bases and J by 0 bases, and 11 bases separated the two germline ends. The CDR3 covers 15 residues. Germline-derived CDR1 and CDR2 are LNHNV and YYDKDF (reference sequence). CDR3 nucleotides: TGTGCCACCGGGCGGGCTGGCTCTGGGGCCAACGTCCTGACTTTC. Translation: CATGRAGSGANVLTF.

This chain joins TRBV6-5 and TRBJ1-4; tentative D call: TRBD1 (6 bases). The V gene's germline CDR1 is MNHEY and CDR2 SVGAGI. Trimming pared 0 bases from V and 7 bases from J, leaving 12 bases between. The CDR3 loop spans 15 amino acids. The CDR3 here is CASSYSTGLAEKLFF. The CDR3 bases are TGTGCCAGCAGTTACTCCACAGGGCTGGCTGAAAAACTGTTTTTT.

The V call is TRBV19, the J call TRBJ2-5; maybe TRBD2 (7 bases). Germline V CDR1 and CDR2: LNHDA, SQIVND (reference sequence). The CDR3 contains 16 residues. Trimming cost V 4 bases and J 4 bases, with 19 bases left between them. Here the CDR3 DNA reads TGTGCCAGTAGTACGGGTCGGCGGGGGCTGGGAGAGACCCAGTACTTC. Translating it yields CASSTGRRGLGETQYF.

The chain recombines TRBV5-6 with TRBJ2-5; tentative D call: TRBD1 (6 bases). The CDR3 has 14 amino acids. Germline CDR1 is SGHDT and CDR2 is YYEEEE. V was trimmed by 2 bases and J by 1 base, leaving 9 bases between them. In nucleotides, the CDR3 is TGTGCCAGCAGCTTTAACAGGGTCCAAGAGACCCAGTACTTC. It encodes CASSFNRVQETQYF.

The CDR3 loop reads CASSFSGGEAFF. CDR3 coding DNA: TGTGCCAGCAGTTTTTCGGGGGGTGAAGCTTTCTTT. The rearrangement joins TRBV12-3 or TRBV12-4 to TRBJ1-1, with D perhaps TRBD1 (5 bases). The CDR3 is made up of 12 amino acids. The V end was cut by 3 bases, the J end by 7 bases, with 9 bases between.

This sequence joins TRBV6-5 and TRBJ2-1; D is unclear. V lost 2 bases and J 9 bases, leaving 8 bases between the germline ends. CDR1 and CDR2 from the germline V gene are MNHEY and SVGAGI. The CDR3 sequence is 12 residues long. The DNA for the CDR3 is TGTGCCAGCAGTTACGGCTCGGGTGAGCAGTTCTTC. It translates to CASSYGSGEQFF.

This clone is a singleton in its sample. J is TRBJ1-1 and V is TRBV5-6, with D hard to call. Per the germline V gene, CDR1 is SGHDT and CDR2 is YYEEEE. Trimming shortened V by 5 bases and J by 1 base, and 12 bases separated the two germline ends. The CDR3 is made up of 14 amino acids. This CDR3 is CASRSVQWNTEAFF. The CDR3 region has the DNA TGTGCCAGCAGGTCCGTTCAGTGGAACACTGAAGCTTTCTTT. Supplemented by reference TRBV5-6 and TRBJ1-1, the full variable domain reads DAGVTQSPTHLIKTRGQQVTLRCSPKSGHDTVSWYQQALGQGPQFIFQYYEEEERQRGNFPDRFSGHQFPNYSSELNVNALLLGDSALYLCASRSVQWNTEAFFGQGTRLTVV.

The genes are TRBV4-1 and TRBJ1-1; the D gene is possibly TRBD1 (5 bases). The CDR3 is made up of 17 amino acids. Germline lookup yields CDR1 MGHRA and CDR2 YSYEKL. V was trimmed by 0 bases and J by 0 bases, leaving 14 bases between them. CDR3 DNA: TGCGCCAGCAGCCAAGAGCCCCGGGGGGGATTGAACACTGAAGCTTTCTTT. Its protein product is CASSQEPRGGLNTEAFF.

This rearrangement joins TRBV4-2 to TRBJ2-1; 8 nucleotides agree with TRBD2. Germline V gene data show CDR1 as LGHNA and CDR2 as YNFKEQ. The CDR3 extends over 17 amino acids. After removal of 1 base from V and 3 bases from J, the junction contained 8 bases not matched to a gene. The CDR3 protein is CASSQGAAGVSYNEQFF. The CDR3 nucleotides are TGTGCCAGCAGCCAAGGTGCAGCGGGGGTTAGCTACAATGAGCAGTTCTTC.

The V gene is TRBV19, the J gene TRBJ2-7; possible D gene TRBD2, 5 bases. This CDR3 has 16 amino acids. The V end was cut by 2 bases, the J end by 1 base, with 15 bases between. Germline loops: CDR1 LNHDA, CDR2 SQIVND (reference sequence). CDR3 region: CASSIKRVTKSYEQYF. CDR3 DNA sequence: TGTGCCAGTAGTATAAAGAGGGTCACAAAGTCCTACGAGCAGTACTTC. Filled out from reference TRBV19 and TRBJ2-7, the complete variable domain reads DGGITQSPKYLFRKEGQNVTLSCEQNLNHDAMYWYRQDPGQGLRLIYYSQIVNDFQKGDIAEGYSVSREKKESFPLTVTSAQKNPTAFYLCASSIKRVTKSYEQYFGPGTRLTVT.

The chain uses TRBV2 and TRBJ1-5; D is possibly TRBD1 (5 bases). This CDR3 has 15 amino acids. Trimming removed 2 bases from V and 5 bases from J, with 13 bases in between. Per the germline V gene, CDR1 is SNHLY and CDR2 is FYNNEI. Written as DNA, the CDR3 is TGTGCCAGCAGTGAACTTAGGGGCACTTATCAGCCCCAGCATTTT. It codes for CASSELRGTYQPQHF.

This chain uses TRBV6-2 or TRBV6-3 with TRBJ2-3, with 12 positions matching TRBD2. This CDR3 comprises 15 residues. The J segment lost 4 bases and the V segment lost 5 bases, leaving 4 bases of the junction unmatched. Germline V CDR1 and CDR2: MNHEY, SVGEGT. The CDR3 reads CASSETSGGSDTQYF. CDR3 coding DNA: TGTGCCAGCAGTGAGACTAGCGGGGGTTCAGATACGCAGTATTTT.

V gene TRBV18 combines with J gene TRBJ1-1; 9 bases are a match to TRBD1. The V and J ends lost 4 bases and 4 bases, in that order; junction bases with no gene match: 4. The CDR3 sequence is 14 residues long. Germline V gene lookup returns CDR1 KGHSH and CDR2 LQKENI. This CDR3 reads CASSRDRDSTEAFF. The CDR3 coding sequence is TGTGCCAGCTCACGGGACAGGGATAGCACTGAAGCTTTCTTT.

This clone was seen only once. The chain recombines TRBV24-1 with TRBJ2-2; 11 positions agree with TRBD1. This CDR3 is 17 amino acids long. Per the germline V gene, CDR1 is KGHDR and CDR2 is SFDVKD. Germline trimming cut 3 bases from V and 4 bases from J; bases unmatched to any gene: 6. CDR3 nucleotide sequence: TGTGCCACCAGTGATCGGACAGGGGGCAGGAGCACCGGGGAGCTGTTTTTT. Translated: CATSDRTGGRSTGELFF.